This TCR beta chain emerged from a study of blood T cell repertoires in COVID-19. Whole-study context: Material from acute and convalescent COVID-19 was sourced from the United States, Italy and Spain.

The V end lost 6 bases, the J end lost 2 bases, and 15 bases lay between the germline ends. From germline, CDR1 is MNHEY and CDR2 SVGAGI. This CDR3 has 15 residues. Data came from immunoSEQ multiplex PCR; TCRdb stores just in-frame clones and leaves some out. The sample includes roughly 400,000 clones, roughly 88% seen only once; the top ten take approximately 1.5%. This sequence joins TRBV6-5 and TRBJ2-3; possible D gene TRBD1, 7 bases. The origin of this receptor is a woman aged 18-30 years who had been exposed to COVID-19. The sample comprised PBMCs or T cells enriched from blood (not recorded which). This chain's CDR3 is CASRQEGTATDTQYF. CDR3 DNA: TGTGCCAGCAGGCAGGAGGGGACAGCCACAGATACGCAGTATTTT.